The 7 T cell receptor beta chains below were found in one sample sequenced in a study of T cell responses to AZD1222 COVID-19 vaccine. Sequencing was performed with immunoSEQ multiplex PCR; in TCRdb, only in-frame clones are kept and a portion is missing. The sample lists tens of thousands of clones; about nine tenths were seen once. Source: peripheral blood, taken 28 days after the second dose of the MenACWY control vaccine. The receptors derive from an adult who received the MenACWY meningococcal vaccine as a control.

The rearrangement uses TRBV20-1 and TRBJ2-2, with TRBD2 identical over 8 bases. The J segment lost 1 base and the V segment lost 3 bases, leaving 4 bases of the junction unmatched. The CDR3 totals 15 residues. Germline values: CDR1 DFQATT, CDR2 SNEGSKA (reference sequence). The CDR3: CSASLAGGNTGELFF. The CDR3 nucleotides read TGCAGTGCTAGTCTAGCGGGCGGGAACACCGGGGAGCTGTTTTTT.

CDR3 DNA: TGTGCCAGCAGCCAATTCCCGACAGGGACCGCGGGGGCTGAGCAGTTCTTC. Its protein is CASSQFPTGTAGAEQFF. The chain uses TRBV3-1 (or the pseudogene TRBV3-2) and TRBJ2-1; TRBD1 or TRBD2 may be the D gene (7 bases each). CDR1 and CDR2 from the germline V gene are LGHDT and YNNKEL (reference sequence). The CDR3 length is 17 residues. Trimming removed 2 bases at V and 9 bases at J, with 23 bases between.

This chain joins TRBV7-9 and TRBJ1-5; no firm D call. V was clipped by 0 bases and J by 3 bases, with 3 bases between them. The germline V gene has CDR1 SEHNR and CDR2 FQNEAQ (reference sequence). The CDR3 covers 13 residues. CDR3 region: CASSLAINQPQHF. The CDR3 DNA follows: TGTGCCAGCAGCTTAGCGATCAATCAGCCCCAGCATTTT.

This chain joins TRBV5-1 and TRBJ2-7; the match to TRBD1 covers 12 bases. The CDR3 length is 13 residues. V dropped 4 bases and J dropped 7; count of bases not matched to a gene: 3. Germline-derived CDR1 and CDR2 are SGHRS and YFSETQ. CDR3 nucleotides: TGCGCCAGCAGCGGGGACAGGGGGCGAGAGCAGTACTTC. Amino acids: CASSGDRGREQYF.

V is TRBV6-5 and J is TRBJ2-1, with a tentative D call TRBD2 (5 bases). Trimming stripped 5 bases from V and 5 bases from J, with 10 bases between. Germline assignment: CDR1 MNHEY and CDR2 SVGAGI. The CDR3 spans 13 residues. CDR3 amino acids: CASSRWGDNEQFF. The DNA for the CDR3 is TGTGCCAGCAGTCGGTGGGGAGACAATGAGCAGTTCTTC.

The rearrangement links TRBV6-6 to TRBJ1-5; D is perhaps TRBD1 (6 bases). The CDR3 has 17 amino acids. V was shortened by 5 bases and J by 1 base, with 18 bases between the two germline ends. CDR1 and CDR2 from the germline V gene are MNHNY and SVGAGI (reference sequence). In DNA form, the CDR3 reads TGTGCCAGCAGTCCTCCCCCCAGGGGCCTGAGCAATCAGCCCCAGCATTTT. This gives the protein CASSPPPRGLSNQPQHF.

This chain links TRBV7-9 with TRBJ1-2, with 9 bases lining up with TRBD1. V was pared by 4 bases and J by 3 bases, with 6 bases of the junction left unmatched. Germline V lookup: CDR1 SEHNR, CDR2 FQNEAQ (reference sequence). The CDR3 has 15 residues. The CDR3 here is CASSSVRDRDYGYTF. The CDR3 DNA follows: TGTGCCAGCAGCTCGGTCCGGGACAGGGACTATGGCTACACCTTC.